What follows is one T cell receptor (beta chain) and its context. In the original analysis: Reference gene primer amplification gave estimated nucleated cell counts. TCRdb's copy holds only in-frame clones and misses some; the assay was immunoSEQ multiplex PCR. V and J calls and clone size are copied from that table; D and trimming were computed from the DNA. The sample lists 150,000 to 200,000 clones; 75% to 95% were seen once. Germline assignment: CDR1 SGHKS and CDR2 YYEKEE (reference sequence). Trimming took off 2 bases at V and 6 bases at J, with 12 bases between the two ends. The CDR3 length is 15 residues. This sample is part of a study of blood T cell repertoires in COVID-19. Study summary: There were acute and convalescent COVID-19 samples, and they came from the United States, Italy and Spain. PBMCs, B-cell-depleted T cells, or T cells provided the cDNA or gDNA that made up the material.

The clonotype originates from a man aged 50 to 60 with acute or convalescent COVID-19. The sample taken for sequencing was peripheral blood. The chain couples TRBV5-5 to TRBJ1-6; D might be TRBD1 (5 bases). CDR3 protein: CASSFLGPGNSPLHF. The CDR3 coding sequence is TGTGCCAGCAGCTTTCTGGGGCCTGGTAATTCACCCCTCCACTTT.